Listed below are T cell receptor beta chains from one sample, sequenced in a study of post-analysis software for immune sequencing data. TCRdb used MiXCR to reprocess the PCR reads, holding one entry per CDR3 protein. The repertoire holds about 760,000 distinct CDR3 sequences, with 25% to 30% as singletons. Sample: blood. The source of these receptors is a girl aged 10 to 17 with multiple sclerosis. Both conserved end residues are part of each CDR3. Each record gives: V gene, clone size, D gene, J gene, CDR3 DNA, CDR3 protein. D genes are given only for firm matches. Part of the rows lack a size; the others show once, few, many or a class for expanded clones.

TRBV2	few	TRBD2	TRBJ2-1	TGTGCCAGCCGGGGACTAGACGGCCATGAGCAGTTCTTC	CASRGLDGHEQFF
TRBV15	few	TRBD2	TRBJ2-1	TGTGCCACCAGCATTTCCGGCGGGGGGACAATGCTCATATCCTACAATGAGCAGTTCTTC	CATSISGGGTMLISYNEQFF
TRBV20-1	NA	NA	TRBJ1-5	TGCAGTGCTAGAGGGGAGCGTAATCAGCCCCAGCATTTT	CSARGERNQPQHF
TRBV21-1	NA	NA	TRBJ2-7	TGTGCCAGCAGCTACTACTTCGGACTAGCGGCGAGCTCCTACGAGCAGTACTTC	CASSYYFGLAASSYEQYF
TRBV12-3/TRBV12-4	many	NA	TRBJ2-3	TGTGCCAGCAGCTCCACAGCGGATACGCAGTATTTT	CASSSTADTQYF
TRBV24-1	few	TRBD1	TRBJ2-6	TGTGCCACCAGTGATACCGGGACAGGGCCCCGTGAGGCCAACGTCCTGACTTTC	CATSDTGTGPREANVLTF
TRBV4-2	few	TRBD1	TRBJ2-5	TGTGCCAGCAGCCAATACTTTGGGAACAGGGGGCAGGAGACCCAGTACTTC	CASSQYFGNRGQETQYF
TRBV28	NA	NA	TRBJ2-3	TGTGCCAGCAGTTTACAGGATCGCCTAGATACGCAGTATTTT	CASSLQDRLDTQYF
TRBV5-5	few	NA	TRBJ2-7	TGTGCCAGCAGCTTTCTCTCCTCACCGGCCTACGAGCAGTACTTC	CASSFLSSPAYEQYF
TRBV20-1	few	TRBD1	TRBJ1-1	TGCAGTGCTAGCAAATTGGACAGGGTTAGTTCCCTAGGTCACACTGAAGCTTTCTTT	CSASKLDRVSSLGHTEAFF
TRBV4-3	few	NA	TRBJ2-2	TGCGCCAGCAGCCAAGACTTCCGGAACACCGGGGAGCTGTTTTTT	CASSQDFRNTGELFF
TRBV6-5	NA	NA	TRBJ1-1	TGTGCCAGCAGTTTCCAGCAGAACACTGAAGCTTTCTTT	CASSFQQNTEAFF
TRBV24-1	many	NA	TRBJ2-1	TGTGCCACCAGTCGGTTACCCAATGAGCAGTTCTTC	CATSRLPNEQFF
TRBV2	NA	NA	TRBJ2-1	TGTGCCAGCAGTGAAGGGGGGGTAGCGGAACCCTACAATGAGCAGTTCTTC	CASSEGGVAEPYNEQFF
TRBV5-6	NA	TRBD2	TRBJ2-3	TGTGCCAGCAGCTTGTCTAGCGGGAGGGTCCCAGATACGCAGTATTTT	CASSLSSGRVPDTQYF
TRBV12-3/TRBV12-4	NA	NA	TRBJ1-6	TGTGCCAGCAGCAGGGAACTGAATTCACCCCTCCACTTT	CASSRELNSPLHF
TRBV29-1	many	NA	TRBJ2-7	TGCAGCGTTGGCCGGGAGAACTACGAGCAGTACTTC	CSVGRENYEQYF
TRBV29-1	NA	TRBD2	TRBJ2-2	TGCAGCGTTGAAGAGCCTAGCGGGAGTCGCACCGGGGAGCTGTTTTTT	CSVEEPSGSRTGELFF
TRBV7-9	NA	NA	TRBJ2-1	TGTGCCAGCAGCGCCCCTTCGGCGGGGGCCCGCAATGAGCAGTTCTTC	CASSAPSAGARNEQFF
TRBV20-1	few	TRBD2	TRBJ2-1	TGCAGTGTCTATACGGGGGGAGGGCCGGTATATGAGCAGTTCTTC	CSVYTGGGPVYEQFF
TRBV2	NA	NA	TRBJ1-4	TGTGCCAGCGAGGGAGGGGAACTGTTTTTT	CASEGGELFF
TRBV5-6	NA	TRBD2	TRBJ2-1	TGCGCCAGCAGCTGGAGAGGGACTAGCACCATCTTC	CASSWRGTSTIF
TRBV6-5	NA	TRBD1	TRBJ2-1	TGTGCCAGCAGTTCAGCGGACAGGGGGCTGGGGGATGAGCAGTTCTTC	CASSSADRGLGDEQFF
TRBV7-2	few	NA	TRBJ1-6	TGTGCCAGCAGCCCTACGGGATCCCCTAATTCACCCCTCCACTTT	CASSPTGSPNSPLHF